Sequencing of this T cell receptor beta chain was carried out in a study of blood T cells in healthy people across ages. Study-level points and caveats: TCR beta diversity per million T cells fell roughly linearly with age. Researchers said unsorted PBMCs prevented a conclusive naive versus antigen-experienced comparison. Naive T cell percentage by flow cytometry tracked strongly with beta diversity.

The second PCR ran about 7 to 12 cycles with a sample-barcoded 5' primer and J-beta primers. TCRdb reprocessed the 5' RACE reads via MiXCR and lists one record per CDR3 protein. The profile covers roughly 410,000 distinct CDR3 sequences, with about half appearing a single time and 50% to 65% taken by the ten largest. With regard to this clonotype: Its antigen is still unknown.

Germline lookup yields CDR1 SGHTA and CDR2 FQGNSA. The CDR3 is 14 residues long. Per sample, no less than 5 micrograms of total RNA were extracted. The rearrangement joins TRBV7-2 to TRBJ2-5, with D possibly being TRBD2 (6 bases). The DNA matches TRBJ2-7 better at its end, which makes the J call doubtful. The material sequenced was blood. This TCR was recovered from a man between 60 and 70 years old in good health. This CDR3 reads CASRSGRSTYEQYF. CDR3 bases: TGTGCCAGCAGATCAGGGAGGTCTACCTACGAGCAGTACTTC.